This TCR beta chain was captured by sequencing in a study of technical replicates of blood from a handful of donors (dated by TCRdb to about 2017). Receptor amplification or capture employed the immunoSEQ multiplex PCR assay. TCRdb's version of the immuneACCESS table is confined to in-frame rearrangements and falls short of the full clone set. An unresolved V gene accounts for under half of the shortfall where checked; the remainder is of unknown origin. This sample lists around 50,000 clones; approximately 94% were detected once. The top ten constitute 0.2% to 0.25% of the sample. Cut back by 2 bases and 5 bases, the V and J ends lie 10 bases apart. The CDR3 holds 13 amino acids from the cysteine to the phenylalanine. The sequence is cut down to CDR3 DNA, 39 bases in frame from base 1. CDR1 SGHVS and CDR2 FQNEAQ were looked up in the germline V gene. About this clone itself: The specificity of this receptor is unknown. No much larger clone is present one base from it, and per-base qualities are unavailable.

The chain is encoded by TRBV7-8 joined to TRBJ2-7; the D gene cannot be resolved reliably. This clonotype originated in a human donor in good health. Input material: T cells isolated from PBMCs. The sequence in DNA is TGTGCCAGCAGCTTACTCGTTTCAGACGAGCAGTACTTC. This gives the protein CASSLLVSDEQYF.